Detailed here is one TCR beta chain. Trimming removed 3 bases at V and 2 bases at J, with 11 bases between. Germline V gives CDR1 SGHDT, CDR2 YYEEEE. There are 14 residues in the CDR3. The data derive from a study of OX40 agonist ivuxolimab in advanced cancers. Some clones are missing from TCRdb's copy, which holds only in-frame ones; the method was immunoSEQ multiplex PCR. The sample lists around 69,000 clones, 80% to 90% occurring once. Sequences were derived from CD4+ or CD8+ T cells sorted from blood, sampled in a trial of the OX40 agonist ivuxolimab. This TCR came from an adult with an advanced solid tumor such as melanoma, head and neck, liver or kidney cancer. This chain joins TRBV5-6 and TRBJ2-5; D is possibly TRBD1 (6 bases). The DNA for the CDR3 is TGTGCCAGCAGCTCGACCGACAGGCAAGAGACCCAGTACTTC. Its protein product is CASSSTDRQETQYF.